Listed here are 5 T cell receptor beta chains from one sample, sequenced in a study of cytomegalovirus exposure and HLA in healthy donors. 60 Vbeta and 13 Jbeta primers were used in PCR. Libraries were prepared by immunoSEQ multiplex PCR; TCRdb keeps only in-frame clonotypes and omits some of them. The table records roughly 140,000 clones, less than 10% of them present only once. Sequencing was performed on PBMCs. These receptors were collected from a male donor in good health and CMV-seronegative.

The CDR3 reads CASSVWATSNTEAFF. The CDR3 DNA is TGTGCCAGCAGTGTATGGGCCACCTCGAACACTGAAGCTTTCTTT. The rearrangement uses TRBV6-1 and TRBJ1-1; D is ambiguous. Germline CDR1 MNHNS, CDR2 SASEGT. The CDR3 has 15 residues. V lost 4 bases and J lost 1, with 13 bases in between.

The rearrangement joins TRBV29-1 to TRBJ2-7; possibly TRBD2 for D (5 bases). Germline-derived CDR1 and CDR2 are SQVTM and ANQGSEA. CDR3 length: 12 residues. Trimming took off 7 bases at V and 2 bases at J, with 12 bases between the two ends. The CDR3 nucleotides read TGCAGCGCGTACAGCGGCACCTACGAGCAGTACTTC. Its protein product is CSAYSGTYEQYF.

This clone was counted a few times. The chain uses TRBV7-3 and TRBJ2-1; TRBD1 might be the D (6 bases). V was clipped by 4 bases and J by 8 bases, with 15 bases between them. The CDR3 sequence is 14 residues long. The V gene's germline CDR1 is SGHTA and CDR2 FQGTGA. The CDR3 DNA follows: TGTGCCAGCAGCTACGGACAGCCCCCGGATGAGCAGTTCTTC. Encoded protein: CASSYGQPPDEQFF.

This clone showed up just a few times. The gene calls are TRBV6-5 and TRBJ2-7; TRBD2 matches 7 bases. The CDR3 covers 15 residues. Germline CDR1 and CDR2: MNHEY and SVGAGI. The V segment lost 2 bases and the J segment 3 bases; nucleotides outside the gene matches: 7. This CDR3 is CASSYAAGEDYEQYF. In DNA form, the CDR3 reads TGTGCCAGCAGTTACGCTGCGGGAGAGGACTACGAGCAGTACTTC.

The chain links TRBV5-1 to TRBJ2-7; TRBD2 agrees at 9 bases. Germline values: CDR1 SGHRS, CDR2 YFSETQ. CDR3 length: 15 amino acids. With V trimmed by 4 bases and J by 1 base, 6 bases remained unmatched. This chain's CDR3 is CASSLLAGPSYEQYF. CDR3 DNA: TGCGCCAGCAGCCTTCTAGCGGGACCGTCCTACGAGCAGTACTTC.